Listed here is a single T cell receptor (beta chain). Its antigen is not known. The sample is drawn from a study of T cell responses to AZD1222 COVID-19 vaccine. Assay: immunoSEQ multiplex PCR; the TCRdb copy retains only in-frame clones and omits some. The table lists roughly 180,000 clones, approximately 90% of them singletons, with about 1.7% in the top ten. It was second doses at about 4 or about 12 weeks that were pooled. Overall study results and limits: Per reports, nearly half of all spike-specific TCRs target regions that are unmutated in variants. White British donors predominated, females outnumbered males, and clonal diversity was possibly underestimated.

Germline V gives CDR1 SGHTA, CDR2 FQGNSA. The CDR3 has 13 residues. V lost 3 bases and J lost 4; bases outside the gene matches: 2. Sequenced material: peripheral blood, taken 28 days after the second AZD1222 dose. The J gene is TRBJ1-1, the V gene TRBV7-2, with 7 nucleotides matching TRBD1. This TCR came from an adult who received the AZD1222 COVID-19 vaccine. The CDR3 loop reads CASSLTGTTEAFF. The DNA of the CDR3 is TGTGCCAGCAGCTTGACAGGGACCACTGAAGCTTTCTTT. The whole variable domain, filled in from reference TRBV7-2 and TRBJ1-1, reads GAGVSQSPSNKVTEKGKDVELRCDPISGHTALYWYRQSLGQGLEFLIYFQGNSAPDKSGLPSDRFSAERTGGSVSTLTIQRTQQEDSAVYLCASSLTGTTEAFFGQGTRLTVV.